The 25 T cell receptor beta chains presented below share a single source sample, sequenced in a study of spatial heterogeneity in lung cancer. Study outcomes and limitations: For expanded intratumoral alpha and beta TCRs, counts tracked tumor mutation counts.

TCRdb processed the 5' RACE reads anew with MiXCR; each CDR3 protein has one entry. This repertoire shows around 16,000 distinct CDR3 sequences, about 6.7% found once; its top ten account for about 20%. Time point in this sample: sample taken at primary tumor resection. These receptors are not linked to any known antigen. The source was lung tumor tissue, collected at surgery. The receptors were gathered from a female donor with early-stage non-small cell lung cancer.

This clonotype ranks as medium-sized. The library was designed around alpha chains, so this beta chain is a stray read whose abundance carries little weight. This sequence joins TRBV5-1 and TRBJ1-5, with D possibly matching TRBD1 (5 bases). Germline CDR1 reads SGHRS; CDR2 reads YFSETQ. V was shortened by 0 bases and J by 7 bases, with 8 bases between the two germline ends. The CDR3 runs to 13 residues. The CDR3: CASSLDGGQPQHF. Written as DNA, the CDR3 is TGCGCCAGCAGCTTGGACGGGGGGCAGCCCCAGCATTTT.

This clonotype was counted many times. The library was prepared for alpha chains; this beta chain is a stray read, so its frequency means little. CDR3 amino acids: CASSPGTWSTDTQYF. Written as DNA, the CDR3 is TGTGCCAGCAGCCCCGGGACCTGGAGCACAGATACGCAGTATTTT. J is TRBJ2-3 and V is TRBV7-2; either TRBD1 or TRBD2 may fit D (5 bases each). The germline CDR1 and CDR2 sequences are SGHTA and FQGNSA. The ends were cut back, 5 bases at V and 0 bases at J, with 12 bases in the middle. The CDR3 is 15 residues long.

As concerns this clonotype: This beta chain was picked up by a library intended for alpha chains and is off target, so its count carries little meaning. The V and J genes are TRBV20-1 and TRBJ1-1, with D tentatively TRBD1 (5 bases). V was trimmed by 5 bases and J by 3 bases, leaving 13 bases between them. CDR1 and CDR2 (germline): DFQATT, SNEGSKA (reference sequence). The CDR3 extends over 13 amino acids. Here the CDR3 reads CSAHEGWDTEAFF. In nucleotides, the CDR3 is TGCAGTGCTCACGAGGGGTGGGACACTGAAGCTTTCTTT.

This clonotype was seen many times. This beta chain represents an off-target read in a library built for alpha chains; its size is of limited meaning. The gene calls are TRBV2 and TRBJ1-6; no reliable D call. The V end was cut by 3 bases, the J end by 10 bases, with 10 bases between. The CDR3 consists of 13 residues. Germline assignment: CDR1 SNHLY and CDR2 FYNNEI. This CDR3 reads CASSDRLGSPLHF. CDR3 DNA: TGTGCCAGCAGTGACAGGTTGGGGTCACCCCTCCACTTT.

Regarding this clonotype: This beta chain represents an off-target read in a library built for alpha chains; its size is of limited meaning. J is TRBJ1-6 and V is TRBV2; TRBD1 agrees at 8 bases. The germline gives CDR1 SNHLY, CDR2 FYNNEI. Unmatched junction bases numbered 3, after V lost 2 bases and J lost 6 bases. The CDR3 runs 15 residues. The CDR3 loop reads CASSEFGQGNSPLHF. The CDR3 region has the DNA TGTGCCAGCAGTGAATTCGGACAGGGTAATTCACCCCTCCACTTT. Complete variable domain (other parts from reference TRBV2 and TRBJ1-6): EPEVTQTPSHQVTQMGQEVILRCVPISNHLYFYWYRQILGQKVEFLVSFYNNEISEKSEIFDDQFSVERPDGSNFTLKIRSTKLEDSAMYFCASSEFGQGNSPLHFGNGTRLTVT.

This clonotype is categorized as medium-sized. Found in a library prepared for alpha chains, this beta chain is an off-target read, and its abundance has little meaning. The CDR3 reads CASSRSVGAQGEQYF. CDR3 DNA: TGCGCCAGCAGCCGCTCGGTGGGGGCTCAGGGCGAGCAGTACTTC. The J gene is TRBJ2-7, the V gene TRBV5-1; maybe TRBD1 (6 bases). CDR1 and CDR2 from the germline V gene are SGHRS and YFSETQ. V lost 4 bases and J lost 6, with 20 bases in between. The CDR3 has 15 residues.

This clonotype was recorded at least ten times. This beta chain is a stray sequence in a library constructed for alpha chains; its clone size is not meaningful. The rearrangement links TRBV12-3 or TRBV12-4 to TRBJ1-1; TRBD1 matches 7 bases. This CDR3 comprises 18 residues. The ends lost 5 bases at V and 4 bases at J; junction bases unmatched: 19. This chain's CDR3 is CASSPPAASWGQRTEAFF. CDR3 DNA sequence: TGTGCCAGCAGTCCGCCGGCAGCTTCTTGGGGACAGCGCACTGAAGCTTTCTTT.

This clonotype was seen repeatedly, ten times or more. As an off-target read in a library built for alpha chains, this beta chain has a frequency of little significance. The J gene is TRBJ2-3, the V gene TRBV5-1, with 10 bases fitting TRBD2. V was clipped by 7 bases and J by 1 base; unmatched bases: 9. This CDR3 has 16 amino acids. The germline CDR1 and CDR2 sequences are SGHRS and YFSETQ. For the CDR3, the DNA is TGCGCCAGCCGTCCTCCCAGCGGGGGGGGCACAGATACGCAGTATTTT. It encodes CASRPPSGGGTDTQYF.

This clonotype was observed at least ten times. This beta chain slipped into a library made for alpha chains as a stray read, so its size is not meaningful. The CDR3 loop is CASSEAPGEAIYGYTF. The CDR3 DNA sequence: TGTGCCAGCAGTGAAGCCCCCGGCGAGGCAATCTATGGCTACACCTTC. The chain uses TRBV2 and TRBJ1-2, with D hard to call. The CDR3 extends over 16 amino acids. V gave up 0 bases and J gave up 4 bases, with 15 bases separating them. Germline-derived CDR1 and CDR2 are SNHLY and FYNNEI.

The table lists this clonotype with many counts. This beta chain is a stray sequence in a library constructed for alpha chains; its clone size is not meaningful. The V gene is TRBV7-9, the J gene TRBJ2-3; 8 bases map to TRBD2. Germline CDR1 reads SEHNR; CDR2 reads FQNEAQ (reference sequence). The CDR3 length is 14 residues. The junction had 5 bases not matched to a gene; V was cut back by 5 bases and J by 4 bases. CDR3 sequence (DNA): TGTGCCAGCAGCCTAGAGCGGGGGTCAGATACGCAGTATTTT. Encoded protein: CASSLERGSDTQYF.

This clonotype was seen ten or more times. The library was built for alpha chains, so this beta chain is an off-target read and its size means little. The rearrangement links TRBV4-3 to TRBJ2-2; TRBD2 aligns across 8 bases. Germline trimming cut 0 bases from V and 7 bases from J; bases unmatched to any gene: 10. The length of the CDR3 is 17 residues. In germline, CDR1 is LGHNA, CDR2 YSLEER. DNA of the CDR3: TGCGCCAGCAGCCAAGATGCGGGGGGCATTGGGTACGGGGAGCTGTTTTTT. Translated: CASSQDAGGIGYGELFF.

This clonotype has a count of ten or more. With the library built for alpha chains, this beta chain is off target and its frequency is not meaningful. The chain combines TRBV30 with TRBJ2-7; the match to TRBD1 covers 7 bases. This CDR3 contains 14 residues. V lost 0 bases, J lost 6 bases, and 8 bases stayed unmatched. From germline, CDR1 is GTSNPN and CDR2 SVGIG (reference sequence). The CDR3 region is CAWSVGGAVPEQYF. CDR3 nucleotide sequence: TGTGCCTGGAGTGTAGGGGGCGCGGTACCCGAGCAGTACTTC.

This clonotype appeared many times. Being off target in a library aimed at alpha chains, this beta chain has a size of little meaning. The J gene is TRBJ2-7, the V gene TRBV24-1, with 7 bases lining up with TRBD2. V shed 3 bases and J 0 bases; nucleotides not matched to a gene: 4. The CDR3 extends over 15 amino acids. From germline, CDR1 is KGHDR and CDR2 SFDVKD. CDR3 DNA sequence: TGTGCCACCAGTGATGGGGAGGGCAACTCCTACGAGCAGTACTTC. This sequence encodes CATSDGEGNSYEQYF.

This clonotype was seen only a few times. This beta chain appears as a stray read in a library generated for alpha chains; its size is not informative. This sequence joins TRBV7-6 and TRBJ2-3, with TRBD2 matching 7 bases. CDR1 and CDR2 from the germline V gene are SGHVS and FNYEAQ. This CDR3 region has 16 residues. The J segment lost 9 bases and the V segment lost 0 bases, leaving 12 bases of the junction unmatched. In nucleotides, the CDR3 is TGTGCCAGCAGCTTAGCCCCGGGGGGAATCGCCCCCACGCAGTATTTT. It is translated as CASSLAPGGIAPTQYF.

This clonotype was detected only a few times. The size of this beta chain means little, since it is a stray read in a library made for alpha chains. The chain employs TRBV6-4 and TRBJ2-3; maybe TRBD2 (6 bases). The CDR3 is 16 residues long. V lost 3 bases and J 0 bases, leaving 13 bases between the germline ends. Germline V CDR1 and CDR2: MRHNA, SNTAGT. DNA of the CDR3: TGTGCCAGCAGTGAAAAAACGGGGGAGAGCACAGATACGCAGTATTTT. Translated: CASSEKTGESTDTQYF.

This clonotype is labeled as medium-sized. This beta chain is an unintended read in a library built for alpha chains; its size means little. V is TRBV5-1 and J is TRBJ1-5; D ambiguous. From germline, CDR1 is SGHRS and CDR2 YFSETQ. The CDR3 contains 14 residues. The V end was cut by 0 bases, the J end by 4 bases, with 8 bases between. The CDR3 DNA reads TGCGCCAGCAGCTTGGAAGGGCAGAATCAGCCCCAGCATTTT. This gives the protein CASSLEGQNQPQHF.

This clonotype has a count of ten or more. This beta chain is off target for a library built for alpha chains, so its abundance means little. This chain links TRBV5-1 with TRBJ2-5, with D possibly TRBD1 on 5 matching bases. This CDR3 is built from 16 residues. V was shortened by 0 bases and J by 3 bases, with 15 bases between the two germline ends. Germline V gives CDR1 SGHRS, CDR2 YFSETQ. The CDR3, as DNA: TGCGCCAGCAGCTTGGATCCCGGCAGGGTCGAAGAGACCCAGTACTTC. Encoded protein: CASSLDPGRVEETQYF.

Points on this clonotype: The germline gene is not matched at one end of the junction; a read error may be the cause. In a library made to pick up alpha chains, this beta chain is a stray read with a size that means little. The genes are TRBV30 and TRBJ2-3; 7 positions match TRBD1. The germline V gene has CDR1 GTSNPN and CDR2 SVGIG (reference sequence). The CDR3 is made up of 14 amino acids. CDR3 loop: CAWSEGQPTNTQYF. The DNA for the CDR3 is TGTGCCTGGAGTGAGGGACAGCCCACAAATACGCAGTATTTT.

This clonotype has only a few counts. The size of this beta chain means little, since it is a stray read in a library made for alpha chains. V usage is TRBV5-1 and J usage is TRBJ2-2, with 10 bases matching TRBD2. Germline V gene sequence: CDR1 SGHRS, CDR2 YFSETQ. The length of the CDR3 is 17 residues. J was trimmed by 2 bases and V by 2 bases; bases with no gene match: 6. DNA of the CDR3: TGCGCCAGCAGCTTAGCACTAGCGGGGACCAACACCGGGGAGCTGTTTTTT. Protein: CASSLALAGTNTGELFF.

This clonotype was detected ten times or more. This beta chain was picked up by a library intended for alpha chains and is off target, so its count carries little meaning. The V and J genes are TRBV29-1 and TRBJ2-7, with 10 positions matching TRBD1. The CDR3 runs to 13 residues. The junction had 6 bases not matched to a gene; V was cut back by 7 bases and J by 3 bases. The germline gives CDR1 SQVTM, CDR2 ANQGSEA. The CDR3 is CSGRGTGVYEQYF. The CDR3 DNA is TGCAGCGGTAGAGGGACAGGGGTCTACGAGCAGTACTTC.

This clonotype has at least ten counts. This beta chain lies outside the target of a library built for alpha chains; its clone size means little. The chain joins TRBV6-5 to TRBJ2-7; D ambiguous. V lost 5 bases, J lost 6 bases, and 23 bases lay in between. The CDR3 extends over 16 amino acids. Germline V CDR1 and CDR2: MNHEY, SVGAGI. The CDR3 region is CASSLPPDGGSGEQYF. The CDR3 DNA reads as TGTGCCAGCAGTCTCCCGCCGGACGGCGGTAGTGGCGAGCAGTACTTC.

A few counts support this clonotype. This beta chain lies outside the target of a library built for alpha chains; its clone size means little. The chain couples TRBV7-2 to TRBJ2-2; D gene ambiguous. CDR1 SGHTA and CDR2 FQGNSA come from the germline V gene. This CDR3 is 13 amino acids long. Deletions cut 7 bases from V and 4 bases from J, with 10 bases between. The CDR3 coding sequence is TGTGCCAGCACCCCTGCCAGCACCGGGGAGCTGTTTTTT. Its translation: CASTPASTGELFF.

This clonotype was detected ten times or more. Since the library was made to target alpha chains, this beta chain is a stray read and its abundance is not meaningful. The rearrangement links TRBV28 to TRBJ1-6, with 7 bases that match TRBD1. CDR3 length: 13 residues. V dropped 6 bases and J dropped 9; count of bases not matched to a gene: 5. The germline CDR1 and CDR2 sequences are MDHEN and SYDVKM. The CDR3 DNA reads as TGTGCCAGCAGGGGGACAGTTCCTTCACCCCTCCACTTT. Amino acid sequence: CASRGTVPSPLHF.

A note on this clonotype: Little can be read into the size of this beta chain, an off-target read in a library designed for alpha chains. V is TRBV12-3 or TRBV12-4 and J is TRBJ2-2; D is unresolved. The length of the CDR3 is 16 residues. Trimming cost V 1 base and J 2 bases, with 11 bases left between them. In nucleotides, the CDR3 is TGTGCCAGCAGTTTAGGAGGCAGTCTAAACACCGGGGAGCTGTTTTTT. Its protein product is CASSLGGSLNTGELFF.

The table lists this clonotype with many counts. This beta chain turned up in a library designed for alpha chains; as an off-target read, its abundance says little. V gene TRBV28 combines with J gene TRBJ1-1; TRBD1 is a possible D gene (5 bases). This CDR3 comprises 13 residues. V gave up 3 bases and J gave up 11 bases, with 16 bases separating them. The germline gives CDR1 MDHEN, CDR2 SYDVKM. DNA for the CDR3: TGTGCCAGCAGTTTGGAGCAGGGAGTAAGGGCTTTCTTT. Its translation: CASSLEQGVRAFF.